A single sample is the source of the 3 T cell receptor beta chains below, sequenced in a study of blood T cell repertoires in COVID-19. Profiled with immunoSEQ multiplex PCR; TCRdb holds only in-frame clones, not every one. In the table there are more than 200,000 clones, 84% of which are singletons. Sequencing input: PBMCs or T cells enriched from blood (not recorded which). These receptor sequences come from a man aged 60 to 75 who had recovered from COVID-19.

The DNA of the CDR3 is TGTGCCAGCATCCGGGAGAACACTGAAGCTTTCTTT. It encodes CASIRENTEAFF. This sequence joins TRBV2 and TRBJ1-1, with D hard to call. Trimming stripped 7 bases from V and 1 base from J, with 7 bases between. This CDR3 contains 12 residues. The V gene's germline CDR1 is SNHLY and CDR2 FYNNEI.

The gene calls are TRBV7-9 and TRBJ1-2; D is unclear. This CDR3 contains 14 residues. Germline V gene data show CDR1 as SEHNR and CDR2 as FQNEAQ (reference sequence). Trimming stripped 5 bases from V and 6 bases from J, with 16 bases between. The CDR3 sequence is CASSPVGLLNGYTF. The CDR3 DNA sequence: TGTGCCAGCAGCCCCGTTGGCCTTTTGAATGGCTACACCTTC. Variable domain in full (rest from reference TRBV7-9 and TRBJ1-2): DTGVSQNPRHKITKRGQNVTFRCDPISEHNRLYWYRQTLGQGPEFLTYFQNEAQLEKSRLLSDRFSAERPKGSFSTLEIQRTEQGDSAMYLCASSPVGLLNGYTFGSGTRLTVV.

This chain links TRBV6-5 with TRBJ2-1, with a tentative D call TRBD1 (5 bases). Germline V gene lookup returns CDR1 MNHEY and CDR2 SVGAGI. This CDR3 is built from 13 residues. Trimming took off 6 bases at V and 6 bases at J, with 12 bases between the two ends. For the CDR3, the DNA is TGTGCCAGCAGGGCCGACAGTCTCAATGAGCAGTTCTTC. Encoded protein: CASRADSLNEQFF.